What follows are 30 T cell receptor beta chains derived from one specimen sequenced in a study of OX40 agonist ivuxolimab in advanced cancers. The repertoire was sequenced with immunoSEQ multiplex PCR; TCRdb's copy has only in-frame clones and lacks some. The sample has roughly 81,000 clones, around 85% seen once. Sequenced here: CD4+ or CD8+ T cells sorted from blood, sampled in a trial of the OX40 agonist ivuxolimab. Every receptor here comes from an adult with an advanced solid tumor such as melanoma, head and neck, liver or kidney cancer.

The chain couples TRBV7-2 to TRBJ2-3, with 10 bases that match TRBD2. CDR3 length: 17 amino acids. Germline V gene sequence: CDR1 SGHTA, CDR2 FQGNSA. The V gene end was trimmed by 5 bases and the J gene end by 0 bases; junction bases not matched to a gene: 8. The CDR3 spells CASSQKRGGISTDTQYF. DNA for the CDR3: TGTGCCAGCAGCCAAAAGCGGGGGGGCATTAGCACAGATACGCAGTATTTT. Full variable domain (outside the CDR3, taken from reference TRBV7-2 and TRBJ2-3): GAGVSQSPSNKVTEKGKDVELRCDPISGHTALYWYRQSLGQGLEFLIYFQGNSAPDKSGLPSDRFSAERTGGSVSTLTIQRTQQEDSAVYLCASSQKRGGISTDTQYFGPGTRLTVL.

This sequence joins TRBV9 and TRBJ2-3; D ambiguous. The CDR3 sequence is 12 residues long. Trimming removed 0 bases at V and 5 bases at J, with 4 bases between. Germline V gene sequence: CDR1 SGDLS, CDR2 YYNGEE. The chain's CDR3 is CASSVGEDTQYF. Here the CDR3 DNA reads TGTGCCAGCAGCGTAGGGGAAGATACGCAGTATTTT. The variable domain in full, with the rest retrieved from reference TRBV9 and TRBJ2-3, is DSGVTQTPKHLITATGQRVTLRCSPRSGDLSVYWYQQSLDQGLQFLIQYYNGEERAKGNILERFSAQQFPDLHSELNLSSLELGDSALYFCASSVGEDTQYFGPGTRLTVL.

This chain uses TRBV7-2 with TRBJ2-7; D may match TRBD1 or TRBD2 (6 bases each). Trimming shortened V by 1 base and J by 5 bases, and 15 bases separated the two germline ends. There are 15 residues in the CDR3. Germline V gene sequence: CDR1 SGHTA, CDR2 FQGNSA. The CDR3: CASSLEALGGHEQYF. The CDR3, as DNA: TGTGCCAGCAGCTTAGAGGCACTCGGGGGCCACGAGCAGTACTTC.

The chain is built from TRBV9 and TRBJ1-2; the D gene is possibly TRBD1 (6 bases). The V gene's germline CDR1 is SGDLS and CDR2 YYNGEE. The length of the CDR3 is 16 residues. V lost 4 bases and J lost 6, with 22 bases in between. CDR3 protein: CASSTRQDALRHGYTF. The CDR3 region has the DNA TGTGCCAGCAGCACGAGACAGGATGCTTTACGACATGGCTACACCTTC.

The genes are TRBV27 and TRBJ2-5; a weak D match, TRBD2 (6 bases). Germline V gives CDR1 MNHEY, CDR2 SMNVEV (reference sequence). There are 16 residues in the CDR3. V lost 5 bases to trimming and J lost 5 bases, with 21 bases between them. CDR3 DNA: TGTGCCAGCAGTCCCCGCCGCTTAGCGGAGGAGGAGACCCAGTACTTC. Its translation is CASSPRRLAEEETQYF.

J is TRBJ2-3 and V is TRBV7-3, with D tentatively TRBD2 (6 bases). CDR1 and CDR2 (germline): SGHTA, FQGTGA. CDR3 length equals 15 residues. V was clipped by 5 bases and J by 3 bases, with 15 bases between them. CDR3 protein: CASSLRASVTDTQYF. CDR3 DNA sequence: TGTGCCAGCAGCCTCAGGGCTAGCGTTACAGATACGCAGTATTTT.

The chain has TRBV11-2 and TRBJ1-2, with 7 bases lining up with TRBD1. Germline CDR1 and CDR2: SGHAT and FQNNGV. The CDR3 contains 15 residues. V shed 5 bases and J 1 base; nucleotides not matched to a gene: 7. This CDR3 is CASSPQGQINYGYTF. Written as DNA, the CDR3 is TGTGCCAGCAGCCCCCAGGGACAGATTAACTATGGCTACACCTTC. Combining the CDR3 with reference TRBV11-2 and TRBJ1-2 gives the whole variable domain EAGVAQSPRYKIIEKRQSVAFWCNPISGHATLYWYQQILGQGPKLLIQFQNNGVVDDSQLPKDRFSAERLKGVDSTLKIQPAKLEDSAVYLCASSPQGQINYGYTFGSGTRLTVV.

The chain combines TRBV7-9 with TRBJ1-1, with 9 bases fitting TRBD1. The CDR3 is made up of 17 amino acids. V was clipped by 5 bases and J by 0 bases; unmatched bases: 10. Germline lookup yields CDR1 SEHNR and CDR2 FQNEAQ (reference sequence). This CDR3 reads CASSTDRGGWLNTEAFF. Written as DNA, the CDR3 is TGTGCCAGCAGCACAGACAGGGGGGGCTGGTTGAACACTGAAGCTTTCTTT.

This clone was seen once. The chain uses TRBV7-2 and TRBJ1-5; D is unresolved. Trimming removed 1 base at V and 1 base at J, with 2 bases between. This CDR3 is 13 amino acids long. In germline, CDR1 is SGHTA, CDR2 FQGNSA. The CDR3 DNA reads TGTGCCAGCAGCTTAGTAAGCAATCAGCCCCAGCATTTT. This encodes CASSLVSNQPQHF.

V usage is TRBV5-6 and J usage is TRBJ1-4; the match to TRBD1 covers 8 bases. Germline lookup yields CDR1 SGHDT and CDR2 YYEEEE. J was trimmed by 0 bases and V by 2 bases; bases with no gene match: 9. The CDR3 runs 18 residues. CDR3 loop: CASSFRTGPVATNEKLFF. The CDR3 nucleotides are TGTGCCAGCAGCTTTAGGACAGGGCCTGTTGCAACTAATGAAAAACTGTTTTTT.

CDR3 loop: CASSDVANLYEQYF. The CDR3 DNA reads TGTGCCAGCAGCGATGTCGCTAACCTCTACGAGCAGTACTTC. V gene TRBV7-9 combines with J gene TRBJ2-7, with D unclear. V lost 5 bases and J 3 bases, leaving 14 bases between the germline ends. The CDR3 runs 14 residues. The germline V gene has CDR1 SEHNR and CDR2 FQNEAQ (reference sequence).

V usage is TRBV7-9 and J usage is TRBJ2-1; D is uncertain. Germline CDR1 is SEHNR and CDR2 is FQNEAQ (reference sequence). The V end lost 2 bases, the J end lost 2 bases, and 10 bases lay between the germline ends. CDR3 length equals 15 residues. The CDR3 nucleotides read TGTGCCAGCAGCTTAAACCCAGACACCTACAATGAGCAGTTCTTC. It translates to CASSLNPDTYNEQFF.

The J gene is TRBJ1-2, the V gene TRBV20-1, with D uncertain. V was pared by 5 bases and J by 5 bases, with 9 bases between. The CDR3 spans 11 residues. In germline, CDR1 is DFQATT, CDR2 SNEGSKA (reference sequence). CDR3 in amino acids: CSAFDIYGYTF. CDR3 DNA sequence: TGCAGTGCTTTTGACATTTATGGCTACACCTTC.

The CDR3 region has the DNA TGTGCCAGCAGTCCCCGTTACGAGCAGTACTTC. Its protein is CASSPRYEQYF. The chain recombines TRBV6-5 with TRBJ2-7; unclear D gene. The V end lost 5 bases, the J end lost 4 bases, and 6 bases lay between the germline ends. The CDR3 covers 11 residues. Germline V gene sequence: CDR1 MNHEY, CDR2 SVGAGI.

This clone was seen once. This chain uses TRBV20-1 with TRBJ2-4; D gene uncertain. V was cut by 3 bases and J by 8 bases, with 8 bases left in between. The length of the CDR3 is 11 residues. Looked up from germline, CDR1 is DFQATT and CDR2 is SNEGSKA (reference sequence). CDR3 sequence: CSASRRDIQYF. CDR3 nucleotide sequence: TGCAGTGCTAGCCGCCGGGACATTCAGTACTTC.

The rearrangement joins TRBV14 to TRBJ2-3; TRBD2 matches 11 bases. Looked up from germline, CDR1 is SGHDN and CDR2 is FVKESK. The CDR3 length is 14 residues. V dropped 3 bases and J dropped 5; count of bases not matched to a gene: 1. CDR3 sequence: CASSHLAGGDTQYF. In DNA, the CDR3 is TGTGCCAGCAGCCATCTAGCGGGAGGAGATACGCAGTATTTT.

This chain's CDR3 is CASSSTGGAANEKLFF. CDR3 nucleotides: TGTGCCAGCAGTTCGACAGGGGGCGCAGCTAATGAAAAACTGTTTTTT. This chain uses TRBV27 with TRBJ1-4; TRBD1 matches 10 bases. With V trimmed by 4 bases and J by 3 bases, 5 bases remained unmatched. Germline CDR1 and CDR2: MNHEY and SMNVEV (reference sequence). CDR3 length equals 16 residues.

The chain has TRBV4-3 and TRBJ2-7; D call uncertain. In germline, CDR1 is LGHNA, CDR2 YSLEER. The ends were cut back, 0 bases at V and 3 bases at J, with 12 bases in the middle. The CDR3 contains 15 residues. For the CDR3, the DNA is TGCGCCAGCAGCCAAGAGTTGGGCAGTTACTACGAGCAGTACTTC. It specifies CASSQELGSYYEQYF.

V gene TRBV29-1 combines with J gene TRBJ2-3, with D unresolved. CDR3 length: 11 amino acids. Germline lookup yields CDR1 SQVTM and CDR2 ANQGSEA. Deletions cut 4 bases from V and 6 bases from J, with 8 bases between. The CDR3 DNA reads TGCAGCGTTGGTCGCGCGGATACGCAGTATTTT. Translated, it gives CSVGRADTQYF.

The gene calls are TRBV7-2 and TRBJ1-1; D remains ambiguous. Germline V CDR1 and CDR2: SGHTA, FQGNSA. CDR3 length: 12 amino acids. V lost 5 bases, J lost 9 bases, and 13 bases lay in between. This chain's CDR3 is CASSPTGNQAFF. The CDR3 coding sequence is TGTGCCAGCAGCCCAACCGGGAACCAAGCTTTCTTT.

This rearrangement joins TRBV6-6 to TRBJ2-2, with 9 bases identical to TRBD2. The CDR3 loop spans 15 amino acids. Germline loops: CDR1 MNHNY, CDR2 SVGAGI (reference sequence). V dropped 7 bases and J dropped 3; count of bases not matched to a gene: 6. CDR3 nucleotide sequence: TGTGCCAGCACCCGACTAGCGGACCACACCGGGGAGCTGTTTTTT. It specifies CASTRLADHTGELFF.

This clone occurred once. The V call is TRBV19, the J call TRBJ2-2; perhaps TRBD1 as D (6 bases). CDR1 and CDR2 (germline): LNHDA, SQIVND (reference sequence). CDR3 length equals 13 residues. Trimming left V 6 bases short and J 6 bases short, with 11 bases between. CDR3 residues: CASREQGAGELFF. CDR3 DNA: TGTGCCAGTAGAGAACAGGGCGCCGGGGAGCTGTTTTTT.

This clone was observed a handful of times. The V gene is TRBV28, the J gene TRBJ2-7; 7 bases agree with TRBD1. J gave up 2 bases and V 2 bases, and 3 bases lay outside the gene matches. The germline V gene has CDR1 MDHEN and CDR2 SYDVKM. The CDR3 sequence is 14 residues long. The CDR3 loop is CASSLRGGTYEQYF. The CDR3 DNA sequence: TGTGCCAGCAGTTTAAGAGGGGGCACCTACGAGCAGTACTTC.

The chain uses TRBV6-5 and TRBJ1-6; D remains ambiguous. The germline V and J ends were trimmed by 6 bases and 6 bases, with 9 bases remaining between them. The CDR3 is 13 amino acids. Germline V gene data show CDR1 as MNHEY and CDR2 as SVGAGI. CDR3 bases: TGTGCCAGCAGGGGGATCACTAATTCACCCCTCCACTTT. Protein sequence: CASRGITNSPLHF.

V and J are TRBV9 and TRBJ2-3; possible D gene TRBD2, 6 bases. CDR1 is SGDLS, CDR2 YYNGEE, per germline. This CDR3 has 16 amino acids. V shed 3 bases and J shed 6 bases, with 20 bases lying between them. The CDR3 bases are TGTGCCAGCAGCGCCTTCGACACTAGCTTGGCTGATACGCAGTATTTT. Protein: CASSAFDTSLADTQYF. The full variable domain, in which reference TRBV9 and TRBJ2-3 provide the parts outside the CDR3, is DSGVTQTPKHLITATGQRVTLRCSPRSGDLSVYWYQQSLDQGLQFLIQYYNGEERAKGNILERFSAQQFPDLHSELNLSSLELGDSALYFCASSAFDTSLADTQYFGPGTRLTVL.

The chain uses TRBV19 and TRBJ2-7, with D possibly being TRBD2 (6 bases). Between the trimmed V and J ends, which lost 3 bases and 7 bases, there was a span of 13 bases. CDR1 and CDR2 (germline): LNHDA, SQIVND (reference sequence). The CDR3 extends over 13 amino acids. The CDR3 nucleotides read TGTGCCAGTAGTATTCGCGGGGCGGGAGAGCAGTACTTC. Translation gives CASSIRGAGEQYF.

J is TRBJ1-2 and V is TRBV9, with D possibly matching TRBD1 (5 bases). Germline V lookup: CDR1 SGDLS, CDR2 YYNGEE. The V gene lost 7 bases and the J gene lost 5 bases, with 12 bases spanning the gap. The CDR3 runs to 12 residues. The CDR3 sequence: CASSGTEYGYTF. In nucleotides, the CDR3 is TGTGCCAGCTCCGGGACCGAGTATGGCTACACCTTC.

The CDR3 DNA is TGTGCCAGCAGCTTAGATGGGGACAGGGTTCGGAATGAGCAGTTCTTC. Translated, it gives CASSLDGDRVRNEQFF. This rearrangement joins TRBV11-2 to TRBJ2-1; 9 bases are a match to TRBD1. In germline, CDR1 is SGHAT, CDR2 FQNNGV. J was trimmed by 7 bases and V by 0 bases; bases with no gene match: 7. CDR3 length: 16 amino acids.

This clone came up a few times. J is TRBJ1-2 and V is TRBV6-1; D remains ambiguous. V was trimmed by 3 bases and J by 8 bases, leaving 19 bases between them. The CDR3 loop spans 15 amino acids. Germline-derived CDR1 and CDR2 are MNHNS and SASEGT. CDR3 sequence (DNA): TGTGCCAGCAGTGACAGCGACGGAGGAGGGCGCGGCTACACCTTC. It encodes CASSDSDGGGRGYTF.

The CDR3 is CATSKRQLETEAFF. The CDR3 coding sequence is TGTGCCACCAGCAAGAGGCAGTTGGAGACTGAAGCTTTCTTT. This rearrangement joins TRBV15 to TRBJ1-1; D not resolved. CDR1 and CDR2 (germline): LNHNV, YYDKDF (reference sequence). The length of the CDR3 is 14 residues. V was pared by 4 bases and J by 5 bases, with 14 bases between.